What follows is one TCR beta chain and its context. TCRdb's table, derived via immunoSEQ multiplex PCR, lists solely in-frame clones and lacks some. Of 150,000 to 160,000 clones listed, approximately 85% are singletons. The CDR3 is 16 amino acids. The J segment lost 7 bases and the V segment lost 3 bases, leaving 8 bases of the junction unmatched. Germline assignment: CDR1 SNHLY and CDR2 FYNNEI. This specimen comes from a study of blood T cell repertoires in COVID-19. V gene TRBV2 combines with J gene TRBJ2-2; 10 positions match TRBD1. The sequence came from a man in his 60s with COVID-19, enrolled during active disease. The source material was peripheral blood. CDR3 coding DNA: TGTGCCAGCAGTGAGAATGACAGGGGGCGCGTCGGGGAGCTGTTTTTT. This gives the protein CASSENDRGRVGELFF.